Described below is a single T cell receptor beta chain sequence and its context. The data originate from a study of blood T cell repertoires in COVID-19. About the study: Sites across the United States, Italy and Spain contributed samples from acute and convalescent COVID-19. T cells, B-cell-depleted T cells, or PBMCs supplied cDNA or gDNA.

Under the authors' procedure: Scientists estimated how many nucleated cells there were by amplifying reference gene primers. Sequencing used immunoSEQ multiplex PCR; TCRdb keeps in-frame clones, though not all of them. D and trimming were read from the DNA, whereas the V and J calls and clone size are those reported in that table. The sample yields tens of thousands of clones, about four fifths seen once. This CDR3 spans 14 amino acids. Germline CDR1 and CDR2: MNHEY and SMNVEV (reference sequence). Trimming shortened V by 6 bases and J by 1 base, and 13 bases separated the two germline ends. The sequenced sample consisted of peripheral blood. This rearrangement joins TRBV27 to TRBJ2-7; D is uncertain. This TCR was sampled from a human donor in a cohort sampled during active COVID-19. The CDR3 DNA is TGTGCCAGCAGCATCCGAGACGGGTCCTACGAGCAGTACTTC. This gives the protein CASSIRDGSYEQYF.